This T cell receptor (beta chain) originates from a study of technical replicates of blood from a handful of donors. There are 15 residues in the CDR3. With 4 bases clipped from V and 8 bases from J, the junction kept 10 bases outside the gene matches. The germline V gene encodes CDR1 SNHLY and CDR2 FYNNEI. The data were produced by immunoSEQ multiplex PCR, yet TCRdb's version contains in-frame clones alone and is incomplete. Among about 50,000 clones listed, roughly 95% were seen once. The gene calls are TRBV2 and TRBJ2-1, with 8 positions matching TRBD2. The source material was T cells isolated from PBMCs. The TCR comes from a human donor in good health. The CDR3 region is CASSVGTSLDDEQFF. The CDR3 DNA follows: TGTGCCAGCAGTGTTGGGACTAGTCTTGACGATGAGCAGTTCTTC.